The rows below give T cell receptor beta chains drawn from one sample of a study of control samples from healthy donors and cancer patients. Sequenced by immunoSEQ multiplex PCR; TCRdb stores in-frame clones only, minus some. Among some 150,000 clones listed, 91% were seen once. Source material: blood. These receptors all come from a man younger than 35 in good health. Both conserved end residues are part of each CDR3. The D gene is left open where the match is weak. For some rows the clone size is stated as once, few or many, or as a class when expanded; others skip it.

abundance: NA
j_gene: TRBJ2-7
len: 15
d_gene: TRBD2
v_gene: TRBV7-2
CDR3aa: CASSLRRGYSYEQYF
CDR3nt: TGTGCCAGCAGCTTACGGCGGGGGTACTCCTACGAGCAGTACTTC

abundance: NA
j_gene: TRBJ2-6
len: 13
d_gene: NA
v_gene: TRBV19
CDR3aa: CASGHSGANVLTF
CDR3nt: TGTGCCAGTGGGCACTCTGGGGCCAACGTCCTGACTTTC

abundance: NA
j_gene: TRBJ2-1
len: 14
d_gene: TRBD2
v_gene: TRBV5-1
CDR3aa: CASSPSGGYNEQFF
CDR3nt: TGCGCCAGCAGCCCTAGCGGGGGGTACAATGAGCAGTTCTTC

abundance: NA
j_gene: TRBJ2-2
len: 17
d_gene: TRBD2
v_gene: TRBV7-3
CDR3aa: CASSRGLAGGNTGELFF
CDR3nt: TGTGCCAGCAGCAGGGGACTAGCGGGGGGAAACACCGGGGAGCTGTTTTTT

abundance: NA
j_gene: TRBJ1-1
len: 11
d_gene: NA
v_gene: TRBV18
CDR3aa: CASSPGGYAFF
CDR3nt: TGTGCCAGCTCACCAGGGGGGTACGCTTTCTTT

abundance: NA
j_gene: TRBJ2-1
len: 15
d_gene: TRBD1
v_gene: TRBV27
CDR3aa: CASSGTGLGDNGKFF
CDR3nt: TGTGCCAGCAGTGGGACAGGGTTAGGTGACAATGGGAAGTTCTTC

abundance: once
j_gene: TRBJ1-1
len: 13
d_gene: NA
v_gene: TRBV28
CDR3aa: CATFTKEFMRAFF
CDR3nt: TGTGCCACCTTTACAAAGGAATTCATGCGAGCTTTCTTT

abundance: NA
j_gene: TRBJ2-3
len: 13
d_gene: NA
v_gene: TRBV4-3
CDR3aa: CASSHPNTDTQYF
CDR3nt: TGCGCCAGCAGCCATCCCAATACAGATACGCAGTATTTT

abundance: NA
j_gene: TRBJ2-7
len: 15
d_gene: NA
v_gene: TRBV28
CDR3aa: CASSLFGQGFYEQYF
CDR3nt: TGTGCCAGCAGTTTATTCGGTCAGGGCTTTTACGAGCAGTACTTC

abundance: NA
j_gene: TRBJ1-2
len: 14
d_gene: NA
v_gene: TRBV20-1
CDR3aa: CSASSTNDNYGYTF
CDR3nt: TGCAGTGCTAGTTCGACAAACGATAACTATGGCTACACCTTC

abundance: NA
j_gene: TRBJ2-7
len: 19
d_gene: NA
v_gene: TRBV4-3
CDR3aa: CASSQRFPPHGTMGGEQYF
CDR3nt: TGCGCCAGCAGCCAAAGATTTCCCCCCCACGGGACAATGGGCGGCGAGCAGTACTTC

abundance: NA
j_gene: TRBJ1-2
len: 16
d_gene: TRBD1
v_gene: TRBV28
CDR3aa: CASSLLTRQGSDGYTF
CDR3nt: TGTGCCAGCAGTCTCCTGACCCGACAGGGGTCTGATGGCTACACCTTC

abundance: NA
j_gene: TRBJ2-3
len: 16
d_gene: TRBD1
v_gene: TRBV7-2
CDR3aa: CASSHGQGMGTDTQYF
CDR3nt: TGTGCCAGCAGTCACGGACAGGGTATGGGCACAGATACGCAGTATTTT

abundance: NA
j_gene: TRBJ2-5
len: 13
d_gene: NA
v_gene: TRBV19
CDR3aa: CASSIYQEKTQYF
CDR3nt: TGTGCCAGTAGTATATACCAAGAGAAGACCCAGTACTTC

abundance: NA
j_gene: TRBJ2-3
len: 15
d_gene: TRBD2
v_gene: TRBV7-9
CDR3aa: CASSLAGGTTDTQYF
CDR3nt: TGTGCCAGCAGCTTAGCCGGGGGGACCACAGATACGCAGTATTTT

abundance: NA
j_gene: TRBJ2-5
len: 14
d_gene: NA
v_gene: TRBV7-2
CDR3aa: CASSLAGNSETQYF
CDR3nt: TGTGCCAGCAGCTTAGCCGGGAACTCGGAGACCCAGTACTTC

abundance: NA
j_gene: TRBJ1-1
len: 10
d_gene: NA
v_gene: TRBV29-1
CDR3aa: CSVAITEAFF
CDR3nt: TGCAGCGTTGCAATCACTGAAGCTTTCTTT

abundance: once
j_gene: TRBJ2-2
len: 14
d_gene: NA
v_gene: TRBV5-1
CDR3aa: CASSLGLNTGELFF
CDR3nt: TGCGCCAGCAGCTTGGGTCTGAACACCGGGGAGCTGTTTTTT

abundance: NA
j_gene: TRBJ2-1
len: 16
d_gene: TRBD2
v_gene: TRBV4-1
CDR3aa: CASEKGLAGIYNEQFF
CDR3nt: TGCGCCAGCGAAAAAGGACTAGCGGGGATATACAATGAGCAGTTCTTC

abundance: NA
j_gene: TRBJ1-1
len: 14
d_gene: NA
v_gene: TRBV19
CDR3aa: CASSIVGGQTEAFF
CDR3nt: TGTGCCAGTAGTATAGTGGGGGGTCAAACTGAAGCTTTCTTT

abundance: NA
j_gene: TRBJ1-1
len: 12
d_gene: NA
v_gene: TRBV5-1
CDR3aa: CASSYMNTEAFF
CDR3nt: TGCGCCAGCAGTTATATGAACACTGAAGCTTTCTTT

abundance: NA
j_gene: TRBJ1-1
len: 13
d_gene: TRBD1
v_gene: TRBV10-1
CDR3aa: CASRGQGGTEAFF
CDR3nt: TGCGCCAGCAGGGGACAGGGGGGCACTGAAGCTTTCTTT

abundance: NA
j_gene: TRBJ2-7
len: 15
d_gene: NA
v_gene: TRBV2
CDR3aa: CASTSTGTLSREQYF
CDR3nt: TGTGCCAGTACTAGCACCGGGACTCTCTCCCGCGAGCAGTACTTC

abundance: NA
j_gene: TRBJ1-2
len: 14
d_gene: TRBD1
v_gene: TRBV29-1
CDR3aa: CSVERDSGNYGYTF
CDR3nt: TGCAGCGTTGAAAGGGACAGTGGGAACTATGGCTACACCTTC

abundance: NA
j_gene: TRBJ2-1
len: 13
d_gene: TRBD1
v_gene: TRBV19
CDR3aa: CATSNRGTNEQFF
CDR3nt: TGTGCCACCTCGAACAGGGGGACCAATGAGCAGTTCTTC

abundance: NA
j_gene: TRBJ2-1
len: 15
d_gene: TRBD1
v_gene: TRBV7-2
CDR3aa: CASSSRTGIGNEQFF
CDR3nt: TGTGCCAGCAGCTCGAGGACAGGGATTGGCAATGAGCAGTTCTTC

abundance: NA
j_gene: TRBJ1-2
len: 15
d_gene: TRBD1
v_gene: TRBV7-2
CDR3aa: CASSLSGTGSYGYTF
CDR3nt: TGTGCCAGCAGCTTATCCGGGACAGGGAGTTATGGCTACACCTTC

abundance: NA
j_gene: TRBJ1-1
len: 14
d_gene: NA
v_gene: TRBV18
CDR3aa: CASSPFTGTTEAFF
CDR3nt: TGTGCCAGCTCACCATTCACGGGCACCACTGAAGCTTTCTTT

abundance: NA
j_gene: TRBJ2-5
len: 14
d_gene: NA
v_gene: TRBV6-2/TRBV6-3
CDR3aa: CASSSLAKWETQYF
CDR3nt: TGTGCCAGCAGTTCGCTAGCGAAATGGGAGACCCAGTACTTC

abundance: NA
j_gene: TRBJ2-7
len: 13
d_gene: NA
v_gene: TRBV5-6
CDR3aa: CASSYRDSYEQYF
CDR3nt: TGTGCCAGCAGCTACCGAGATTCCTACGAGCAGTACTTC

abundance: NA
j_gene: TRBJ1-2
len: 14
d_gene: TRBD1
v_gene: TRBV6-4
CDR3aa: CASSDSGTGYGYTF
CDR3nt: TGTGCCAGCAGTGACTCTGGGACAGGGTATGGCTACACCTTC

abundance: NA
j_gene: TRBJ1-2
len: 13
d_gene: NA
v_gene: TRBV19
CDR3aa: CASSMDLGNGYTF
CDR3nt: TGTGCCAGTAGTATGGACCTGGGTAATGGCTACACCTTC

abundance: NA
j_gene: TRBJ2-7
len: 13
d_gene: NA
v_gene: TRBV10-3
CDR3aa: CAISEPGDYEQYF
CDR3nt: TGTGCCATCAGTGAACCGGGAGACTACGAGCAGTACTTC

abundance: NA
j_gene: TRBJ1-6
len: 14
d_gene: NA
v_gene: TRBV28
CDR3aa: CASSSTGDNSPLHF
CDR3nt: TGTGCCAGCAGTTCGACGGGGGACAATTCACCCCTCCACTTT

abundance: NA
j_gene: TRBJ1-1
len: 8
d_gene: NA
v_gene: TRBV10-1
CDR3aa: CGADEAFF
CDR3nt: TGCGGGGCGGATGAAGCTTTCTTT

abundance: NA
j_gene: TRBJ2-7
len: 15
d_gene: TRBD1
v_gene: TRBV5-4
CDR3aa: CASSPGTGGSYEQYF
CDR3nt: TGTGCCAGCAGCCCCGGGACAGGGGGGTCCTACGAGCAGTACTTC

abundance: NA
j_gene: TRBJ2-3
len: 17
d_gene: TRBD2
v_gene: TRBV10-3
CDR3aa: CAISASASGGLTDTQYF
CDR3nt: TGTGCCATCAGTGCATCGGCTAGCGGGGGGCTCACAGATACGCAGTATTTT

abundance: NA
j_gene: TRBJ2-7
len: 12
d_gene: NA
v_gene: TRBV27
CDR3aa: CASGAGNYEQYF
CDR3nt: TGTGCCAGCGGGGCAGGCAACTACGAGCAGTACTTC

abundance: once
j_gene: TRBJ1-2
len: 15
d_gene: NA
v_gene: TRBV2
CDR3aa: CASSSGTIPGYGYTF
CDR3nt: TGTGCCAGCAGTTCAGGGACCATCCCGGGGTATGGCTACACCTTC

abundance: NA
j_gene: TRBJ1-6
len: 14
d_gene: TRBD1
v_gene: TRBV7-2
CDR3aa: CASSPDRGNSPLHF
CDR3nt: TGTGCCAGCAGCCCTGACAGGGGGAATTCACCCCTCCACTTT

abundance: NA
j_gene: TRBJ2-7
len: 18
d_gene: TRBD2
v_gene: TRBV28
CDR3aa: CASTPNLAGAPNGHEQYF
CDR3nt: TGTGCCAGCACCCCTAACCTAGCGGGGGCCCCTAACGGGCACGAGCAGTACTTC

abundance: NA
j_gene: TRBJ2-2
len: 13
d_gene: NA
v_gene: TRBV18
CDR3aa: CASSPMGSGELFF
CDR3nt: TGTGCCAGCTCACCAATGGGGTCCGGGGAGCTGTTTTTT

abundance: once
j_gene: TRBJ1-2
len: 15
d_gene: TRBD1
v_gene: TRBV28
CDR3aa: CASSRPGQGNYGYTF
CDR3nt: TGTGCCAGCAGTCGGCCGGGACAGGGAAACTATGGCTACACCTTC

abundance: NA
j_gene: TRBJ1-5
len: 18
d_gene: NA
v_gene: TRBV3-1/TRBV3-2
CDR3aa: CASSQDWGEEYSNQPQHF
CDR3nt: TGTGCCAGCAGCCAAGATTGGGGGGAAGAGTATAGCAATCAGCCCCAGCATTTT

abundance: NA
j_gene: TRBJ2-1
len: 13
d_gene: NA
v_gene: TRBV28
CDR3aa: CASSFQVDNEQFF
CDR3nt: TGTGCCAGCAGTTTCCAGGTCGACAATGAGCAGTTCTTC

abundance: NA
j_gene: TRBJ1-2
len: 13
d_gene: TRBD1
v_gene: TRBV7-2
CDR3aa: CASSLASGGGYTF
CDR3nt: TGTGCCAGCAGCTTAGCATCAGGGGGAGGCTACACCTTC

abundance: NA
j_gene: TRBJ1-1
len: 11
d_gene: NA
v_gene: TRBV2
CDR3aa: CASSVDAEAFF
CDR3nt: TGTGCCAGCAGCGTGGACGCTGAAGCTTTCTTT

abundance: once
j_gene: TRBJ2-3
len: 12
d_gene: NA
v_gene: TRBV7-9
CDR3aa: CASRGGTDTQYF
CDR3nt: TGTGCCAGCCGAGGGGGCACAGATACGCAGTATTTT

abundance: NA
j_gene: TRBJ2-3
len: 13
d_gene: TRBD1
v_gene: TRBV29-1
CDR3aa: CSVGGQVVDTQYF
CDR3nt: TGCAGCGTGGGGGGACAGGTTGTAGATACGCAGTATTTT